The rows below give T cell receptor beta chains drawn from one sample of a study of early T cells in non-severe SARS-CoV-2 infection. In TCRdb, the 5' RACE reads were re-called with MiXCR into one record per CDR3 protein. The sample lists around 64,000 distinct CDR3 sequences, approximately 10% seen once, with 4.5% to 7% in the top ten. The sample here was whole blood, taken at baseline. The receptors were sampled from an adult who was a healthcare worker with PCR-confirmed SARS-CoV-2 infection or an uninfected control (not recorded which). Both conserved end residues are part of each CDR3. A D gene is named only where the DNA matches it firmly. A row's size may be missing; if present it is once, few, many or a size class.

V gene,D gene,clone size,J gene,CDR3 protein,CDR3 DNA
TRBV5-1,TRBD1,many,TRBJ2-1,CASSLAGGADEQFF,TGCGCCAGCAGCTTGGCAGGGGGCGCGGATGAGCAGTTCTTC
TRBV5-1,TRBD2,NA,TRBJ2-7,CASSFGGGSSYEQYF,TGCGCCAGCAGCTTCGGCGGCGGGAGTAGCTACGAGCAGTACTTC
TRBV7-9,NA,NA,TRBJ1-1,CASTPLLGPEAFF,TGTGCCAGCACGCCGCTTCTGGGACCTGAAGCTTTCTTT
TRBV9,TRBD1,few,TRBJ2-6,CASSVAQGAPGANVLTF,TGTGCCAGCAGCGTAGCGCAGGGGGCGCCCGGGGCCAACGTCCTGACTTTC
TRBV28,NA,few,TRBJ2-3,CARLAGSFTDTQYF,TGTGCCAGGCTCGCGGGGTCGTTTACAGATACGCAGTATTTT
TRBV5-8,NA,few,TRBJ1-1,CASSLGLLNTEAFF,TGTGCCAGCAGCCTGGGACTCCTGAACACTGAAGCTTTCTTT
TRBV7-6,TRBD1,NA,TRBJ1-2,CASSLYSSGTANYGYTF,TGTGCCAGCAGCTTATACAGCTCGGGGACAGCTAACTATGGCTACACCTTC
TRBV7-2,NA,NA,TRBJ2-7,CASSKDEGEQYF,TGTGCCAGCAGCAAAGACGAGGGCGAGCAGTACTTC
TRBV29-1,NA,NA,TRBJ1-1,CSVAPGRVTEAFF,TGCAGCGTTGCCCCGGGCAGGGTCACTGAAGCTTTCTTT
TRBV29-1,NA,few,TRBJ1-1,CSVGGRANTEAFF,TGCAGCGTCGGCGGAAGGGCAAACACTGAAGCTTTCTTT
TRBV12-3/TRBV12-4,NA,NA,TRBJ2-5,CASSLWQETQYF,TGTGCCAGCAGTTTATGGCAGGAGACCCAGTACTTC
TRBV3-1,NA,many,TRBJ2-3,CASSHLGGTDTQYF,TGTGCCAGCAGCCACTTAGGGGGCACAGATACGCAGTATTTT
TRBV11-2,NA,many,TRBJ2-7,CASSFSDGNYEQYF,TGTGCCAGCAGCTTCTCCGACGGGAACTACGAGCAGTACTTC
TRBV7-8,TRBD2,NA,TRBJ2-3,CASSLGLAVYSRTDTQYF,TGTGCCAGCAGCTTAGGACTAGCGGTATACTCTCGAACAGATACGCAGTATTTT
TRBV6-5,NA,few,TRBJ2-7,CASSYSRGARYEQYF,TGTGCCAGCAGTTACTCCAGGGGCGCTCGCTACGAGCAGTACTTC
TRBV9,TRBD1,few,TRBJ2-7,CASSVGTGTYEQYF,TGTGCCAGCAGCGTAGGGACAGGGACCTACGAGCAGTACTTC